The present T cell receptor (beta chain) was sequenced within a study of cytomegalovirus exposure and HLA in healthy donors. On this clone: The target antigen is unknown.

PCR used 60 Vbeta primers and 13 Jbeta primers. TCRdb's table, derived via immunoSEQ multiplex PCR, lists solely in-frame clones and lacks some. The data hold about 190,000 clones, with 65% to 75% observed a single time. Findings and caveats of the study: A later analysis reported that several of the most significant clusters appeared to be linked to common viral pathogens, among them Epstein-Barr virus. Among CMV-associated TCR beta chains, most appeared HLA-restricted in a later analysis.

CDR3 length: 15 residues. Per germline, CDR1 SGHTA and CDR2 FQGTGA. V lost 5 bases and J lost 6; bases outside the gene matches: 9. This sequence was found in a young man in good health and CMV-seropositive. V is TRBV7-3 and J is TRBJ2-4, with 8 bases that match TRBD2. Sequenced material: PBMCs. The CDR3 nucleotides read TGTGCCAGCAGCCCCTCCGGGACTAGTCGAAACATTCAGTACTTC. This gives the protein CASSPSGTSRNIQYF.